This T cell receptor beta chain comes out of a study of blood T cell repertoires in COVID-19. TCRdb's copy holds only in-frame clones and misses some; the assay was immunoSEQ multiplex PCR. The sample holds 150,000 to 200,000 clones, over 75% seen once. Germline lookup yields CDR1 LGHDT and CDR2 YNNKEL (reference sequence). This CDR3 contains 14 residues. V lost 3 bases and J lost 7, with 12 bases in between. The sample comprised PBMCs or T cells enriched from blood (not recorded which). The J gene is TRBJ1-4, the V gene TRBV3-1 (or the pseudogene TRBV3-2); TRBD1 is a possible D gene (5 bases). This clonotype originated in a woman under 30 who had recovered from COVID-19. The chain's CDR3 is CASSHPGGCEKLFF. The DNA of the CDR3 is TGTGCCAGCAGCCACCCGGGGGGGTGTGAAAAACTGTTTTTT.